This T cell receptor (beta chain) was identified during a study of blood T cell repertoires in COVID-19. Study context: Some COVID-19 samples were acute and others convalescent; all came from the United States, Italy and Spain. Sources were T cells, B-cell-depleted T cells, or PBMCs; the material itself was cDNA or gDNA.

Germline V gives CDR1 SGHTA, CDR2 FQGNSA. This CDR3 is built from 14 residues. V shed 4 bases and J 2 bases; nucleotides not matched to a gene: 2. The authors' processing: Amplified reference gene primers provided the basis for estimating nucleated cell counts. TCRdb's copy holds only in-frame clones and misses some; the assay was immunoSEQ multiplex PCR. Clone size and the V and J calls come from that table; the DNA yielded D and trimming. The table has over 85,000 clones, 85% seen once; the top ten hold about two fifths. The sequence derives from an older man with acute or convalescent COVID-19. The rearrangement links TRBV7-2 to TRBJ2-7; 10 positions match TRBD1. Material for sequencing was peripheral blood. The DNA for the CDR3 is TGTGCCAGCAGCTACGACAGGGGGCCCTACGAGCAGTACTTC. It codes for CASSYDRGPYEQYF.